This TCR beta chain was found in a study of cytomegalovirus exposure and HLA in healthy donors. Study-level background: Sequencing of about 179 million T cells in an earlier analysis found approximately 120 million unique TCR beta sequences. Overall study results and limits: Usually a TCR sequence was rare, but some public TCRs were found in many donors. In a later analysis, donors in an Asian-associated ancestry cluster reportedly had fewer N-insertions in productive TCRs than the cohort mean.

On this clone: Its antigen remains unknown.

Trimming shortened V by 0 bases and J by 7 bases, and 14 bases separated the two germline ends. The CDR3 consists of 15 residues. The V gene's germline CDR1 is SGHRS and CDR2 YFSETQ. Primers for the PCR totalled 60 Vbeta and 13 Jbeta. TCRdb keeps only in-frame clones here, not all; method: immunoSEQ multiplex PCR. The sample carries 100,000 to 120,000 clones, about 73% recorded once. This sequence originates from a woman in her 30s in good health and CMV-seronegative. Sequences were obtained from PBMCs. V gene TRBV5-1 combines with J gene TRBJ2-1, with D perhaps TRBD1 (6 bases). The CDR3 reads CASSLEQGWRNEQFF. The DNA of the CDR3 is TGCGCCAGCAGCTTGGAACAGGGTTGGAGGAATGAGCAGTTCTTC.